This is a list of T cell receptor beta chains from one sample in a study of blood T cell repertoires in COVID-19. Using immunoSEQ multiplex PCR, the repertoire was profiled, and TCRdb retains in-frame clones only, with some absent. The sample has some 200,000 clones, roughly four fifths seen once. Sequencing used peripheral blood. The receptor set was obtained from a middle-aged woman with acute or convalescent COVID-19. Each CDR3 is given without its conserved first and last residue.

J,length,V,CDR3
TRBJ2-1,9,TRBV19,ASSAPGGQF
TRBJ2-3,9,TRBV28,ASQGSDTQY
TRBJ1-5,11,TRBV19,ASSHVSNQPQH
TRBJ2-1,13,TRBV25-1,ASSEHSPGVDEQF
TRBJ2-3,12,TRBV27,ASSLWGGPDTQY
TRBJ2-3,12,TRBV9,ASSVRDYTDTQY
TRBJ2-1,14,TRBV5-4,ASSLRTSGRGDEQF
TRBJ2-7,11,TRBV29-1,SVEQVEGYEQY
TRBJ2-7,10,TRBV28,ASSLPLEEQY
TRBJ2-1,16,TRBV18,ASSGTGGNPGTYNEQF
TRBJ1-2,10,TRBV6-5,ASSETGLRNT
TRBJ1-5,12,TRBV6-2/TRBV6-3,ASSLWDRSQPQH
TRBJ2-1,14,TRBV5-1,ASSLWSGGGGSTEF
TRBJ1-2,11,TRBV5-1,ASSFQGTGGYT
TRBJ2-3,13,TRBV6-4,ASSEDGGAADTQY
TRBJ2-7,12,TRBV7-2,ASSFLAGSYEQY
TRBJ2-7,13,TRBV5-5,ASSPGGTGAYEQY
TRBJ1-3,13,TRBV27,ASSFGAGVGNTIY
TRBJ1-6,12,TRBV4-1,ASSQETGNSPLH
TRBJ1-1,13,TRBV2,ASSGSTAMNTEAF
TRBJ2-3,13,TRBV18,ASSGQGDSTDTQY
TRBJ2-7,13,TRBV5-1,ASSNQNREKDEQY
TRBJ1-3,16,TRBV28,ASSTTSGTYDSGNTIY
TRBJ1-3,13,TRBV18,ASSPTALSGNTIY
TRBJ1-2,12,TRBV4-2,ASSLGQGKYGYT
TRBJ1-1,10,TRBV28,ASIDRGIEAF
TRBJ2-2,13,TRBV5-4,ASSLQRGATGELF
TRBJ2-5,10,TRBV6-5,ASWPGWQTQY
TRBJ2-1,13,TRBV5-1,ASSLSVTGKNEQF